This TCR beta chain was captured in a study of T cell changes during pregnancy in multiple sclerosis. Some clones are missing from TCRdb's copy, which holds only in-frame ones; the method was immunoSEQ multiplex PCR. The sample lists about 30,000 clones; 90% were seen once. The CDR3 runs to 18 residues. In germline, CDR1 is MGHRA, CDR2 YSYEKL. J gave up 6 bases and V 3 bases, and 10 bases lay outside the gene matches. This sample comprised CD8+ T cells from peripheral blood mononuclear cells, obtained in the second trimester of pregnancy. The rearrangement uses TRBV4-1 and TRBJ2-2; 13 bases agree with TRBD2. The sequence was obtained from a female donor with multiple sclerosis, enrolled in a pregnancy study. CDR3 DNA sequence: TGCGCCAGCAGCCAGGACCCTACTAGCGGGAGGGCCCCCGGGGAGCTGTTTTTT. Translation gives CASSQDPTSGRAPGELFF.